This TCR beta chain was found in a study of CD8+CD57+ T cells in acquired aplastic anemia. Genomic DNA provided the template from which TCR beta VDJ and CDR3 profiles were obtained. TCRdb re-derived calls from the reads in MiXCR, one entry per CDR3 protein. This table holds 250,000 to 350,000 distinct CDR3 sequences, approximately 57% found once. The V end was cut by 6 bases, the J end by 1 base, with 19 bases between. Germline CDR1 is DFQATT and CDR2 is SNEGSKA (reference sequence). This CDR3 contains 15 residues. Study-wide findings and caveats: Patients and controls had in common 25 to 35 CD8+ CDR3 sequences. Controls and patients did not differ significantly in CD8+ Simpson's diversity.

In this sample, this clonotype turned up a few times. Its specificity is unknown. The receptor comes from a human donor with severe aplastic anemia or a healthy control (not recorded which). The sequenced material came from sorted CD4+, CD8+, or CD8+CD57+ T cells (not recorded which) from PBMCs. The V and J genes are TRBV20-1 and TRBJ2-7; no clear D. The CDR3 bases are TGCAGTGCCAGCAAGTCGACGCCCTTTTCCTACGAGCAGTACTTC. Translation: CSASKSTPFSYEQYF.